This is a list of T cell receptor beta chains from one sample in a study of blood T cell repertoires in COVID-19. The table came from immunoSEQ multiplex PCR; TCRdb's copy has only in-frame clones and leaves some out. The sample has roughly 57,000 clones; 60% to 80% are singletons. The sequencing input was peripheral blood. The receptors stem from a man in his fifties or sixties with acute or convalescent COVID-19. The CDR3 runs from the conserved cysteine through the conserved F or W. The order of the fields is J gene, D gene, V gene, clone size, CDR3 protein, CDR3 DNA. The D gene is left open where the match is weak. Clone size is shown for a subset of rows, as once, few, many or a class of expanded clone.

>TRBJ1-2|TRBD1|TRBV5-1|NA
CASSPVPGQGGYGYTF
TGCGCCAGCAGCCCTGTCCCGGGACAGGGGGGCTATGGCTACACCTTC
>TRBJ1-1|NA|TRBV12-3/TRBV12-4|NA
CASSFQGTEAFF
TGTGCCAGCAGTTTCCAGGGAACTGAAGCTTTCTTT
>TRBJ2-1|NA|TRBV15|many
CATSIGTSVFDEQFF
TGTGCCACCAGTATAGGGACATCGGTTTTCGATGAGCAGTTCTTC
>TRBJ1-2|NA|TRBV7-9|NA
CASSLGGLGYTF
TGTGCCAGCAGCTTAGGTGGACTTGGCTACACCTTC
>TRBJ1-5|NA|TRBV27|NA
CASSLSAGSNQPQHF
TGTGCCAGCAGTTTATCCGCAGGGTCAAATCAGCCCCAGCATTTT
>TRBJ2-1|TRBD2|TRBV7-3|NA
CASTPSGPVNEQFF
TGTGCCAGCACCCCTAGCGGACCAGTCAATGAGCAGTTCTTC
>TRBJ1-5|NA|TRBV19|NA
CASSRDSNQPQHF
TGTGCCAGTAGCCGGGATAGCAATCAGCCCCAGCATTTT
>TRBJ1-1|NA|TRBV7-9|once
CASSLLSFMNTEAFF
TGTGCCAGCAGCTTATTGAGCTTCATGAACACTGAAGCTTTCTTT
>TRBJ2-7|TRBD2|TRBV19|NA
CASTQAGGSYEQYF
TGTGCCAGTACCCAAGCGGGGGGGTCCTACGAGCAGTACTTC
>TRBJ2-7|TRBD1|TRBV7-2|NA
CASSSGQGNYEQYF
TGTGCCAGCAGCTCGGGACAGGGCAACTACGAGCAGTACTTC
>TRBJ1-1|TRBD1|TRBV6-2/TRBV6-3|few
CASSYRGQVEAFF
TGTGCCAGCAGTTACCGCGGACAGGTTGAAGCTTTCTTT
>TRBJ2-3|TRBD1|TRBV24-1|few
CATSPGQTGTDTQYF
TGTGCCACCAGCCCGGGACAGACCGGCACAGATACGCAGTATTTT
>TRBJ2-7|NA|TRBV5-4|NA
CASSAGQLIYEQYF
TGTGCCAGCAGCGCGGGACAGCTAATCTACGAGCAGTACTTC
>TRBJ1-4|TRBD1|TRBV2|NA
CASSEGRGGKPEKLFF
TGTGCCAGCAGTGAAGGGCGAGGGGGCAAACCCGAAAAACTGTTTTTT
>TRBJ2-7|NA|TRBV7-9|NA
CASSLTIFPYEQYF
TGTGCCAGCAGCTTGACTATATTTCCCTACGAGCAGTACTTC
>TRBJ1-1|TRBD1|TRBV5-1|NA
CASSLDRGLSDLNTEAFF
TGCGCCAGCAGCTTGGACAGGGGGCTGAGTGATCTGAACACTGAAGCTTTCTTT
>TRBJ1-3|TRBD1|TRBV6-5|NA
CASMTGVGNTIYF
TGTGCCAGTATGACAGGGGTAGGAAACACCATATATTTT
>TRBJ2-3|TRBD2|TRBV7-2|NA
CASSVSGGMKYF
TGTGCCAGCAGCGTTAGCGGGGGGATGAAGTATTTT
>TRBJ2-1|NA|TRBV7-2|once
CASSLERQAYNEQFF
TGTGCCAGCAGCTTAGAAAGACAGGCCTACAATGAGCAGTTCTTC
>TRBJ1-6|NA|TRBV5-4|NA
CASSYEKRSPLHF
TGTGCCAGCAGCTATGAGAAGAGGTCACCCCTCCACTTT
>TRBJ1-3|NA|TRBV14|NA
CASSQYSGNTIYF
TGTGCCAGCAGCCAATACTCTGGAAACACCATATATTTT
>TRBJ2-1|TRBD2|TRBV24-1|once
CATSRGGEIEQFF
TGTGCCACCAGTCGCGGGGGGGAAATCGAGCAGTTCTTC
>TRBJ1-2|TRBD1|TRBV6-5|NA
CASRDRGHNYGYTF
TGTGCCAGCAGGGACAGGGGCCATAACTATGGCTACACCTTC
>TRBJ2-5|TRBD2|TRBV4-2|NA
CASSQEYTSGTYQETQYF
TGTGCCAGCAGCCAAGAGTACACTAGCGGGACGTACCAAGAGACCCAGTACTTC
>TRBJ2-5|TRBD1|TRBV6-1|NA
CASSETGTGLETQYF
TGTGCCAGCAGTGAAACGGGGACAGGGCTGGAGACCCAGTACTTC
>TRBJ2-7|NA|TRBV18|NA
CASSPWPSYEQYF
TGTGCCAGCTCACCATGGCCATCCTACGAGCAGTACTTC
>TRBJ1-2|NA|TRBV7-2|NA
CASNSDRGNYGYTF
TGTGCCAGTAACTCGGATCGGGGAAACTATGGCTACACCTTC
>TRBJ1-2|NA|TRBV10-3|NA
CAISNREQAIYGYTF
TGTGCCATCAGCAACCGAGAACAAGCGATCTATGGCTACACCTTC
>TRBJ1-5|NA|TRBV19|few
CASRAGRQINQPQHF
TGTGCCAGTAGGGCGGGTCGGCAAATCAATCAGCCCCAGCATTTT
>TRBJ1-5|NA|TRBV10-3|NA
CATAPGVLGNQPQHF
TGTGCCACTGCGCCGGGGGTGTTGGGCAATCAGCCCCAGCATTTT
>TRBJ2-5|NA|TRBV21-1|NA
CASSNKRAGRKTQYF
TGTGCCAGCAGCAATAAAAGGGCCGGGAGAAAGACCCAGTACTTC
>TRBJ2-2|NA|TRBV5-5|NA
CASSLLGARSGELFF
TGTGCCAGCAGCTTGTTAGGAGCGCGGTCCGGGGAGCTGTTTTTT
>TRBJ1-5|NA|TRBV6-5|NA
CASRASGDRQPQHF
TGTGCCAGCAGGGCTTCAGGGGATCGGCAGCCCCAGCATTTT
>TRBJ2-4|TRBD2|TRBV7-9|NA
CASSSSTSGGPFPKNIQYF
TGTGCCAGCAGCTCTTCGACTAGCGGGGGTCCCTTTCCCAAAAACATTCAGTACTTC
>TRBJ1-2|NA|TRBV7-2|few
CASSQWTGNYGYTF
TGTGCCAGCAGCCAGTGGACGGGGAACTATGGCTACACCTTC
>TRBJ2-3|NA|TRBV24-1|NA
CATSDSADTQYF
TGTGCCACCAGTGACTCGGCAGATACGCAGTATTTT
>TRBJ1-1|TRBD1|TRBV20-1|few
CSASVARQGSTEAFF
TGCAGTGCTAGTGTAGCCAGACAGGGATCCACTGAAGCTTTCTTT
>TRBJ1-3|NA|TRBV4-1|NA
CASSQSPSGSSGNTIYF
TGCGCCAGCAGCCAAAGTCCGTCCGGGAGCTCTGGAAACACCATATATTTT
>TRBJ1-1|TRBD1|TRBV5-1|NA
CASSMTGDTEAFF
TGCGCCAGCAGCATGACAGGGGACACTGAAGCTTTCTTT
>TRBJ1-1|NA|TRBV2|once
CASRVQRDTEAFF
TGTGCCAGCAGGGTCCAAAGAGACACTGAAGCTTTCTTT
>TRBJ1-3|NA|TRBV11-2|NA
CASSTGQGNTIYF
TGTGCCAGCAGCACCGGACAGGGAAACACCATATATTTT
>TRBJ2-3|NA|TRBV5-1|NA
CASSLEAATDTQYF
TGCGCCAGCAGCTTGGAGGCGGCGACAGATACGCAGTATTTT
>TRBJ2-3|TRBD1|TRBV2|NA
CASLRDRNTDTQYF
TGTGCCAGCCTCCGGGACAGGAACACAGATACGCAGTATTTT
>TRBJ2-6|NA|TRBV27|few
CASSNRDSGANVLTF
TGTGCCAGCAGTAACAGGGATTCTGGGGCCAACGTCCTGACTTTC
>TRBJ1-5|TRBD1|TRBV6-2/TRBV6-3|NA
CASSSDREFQPQHF
TGTGCCAGCAGCTCCGACAGGGAGTTCCAGCCCCAGCATTTT